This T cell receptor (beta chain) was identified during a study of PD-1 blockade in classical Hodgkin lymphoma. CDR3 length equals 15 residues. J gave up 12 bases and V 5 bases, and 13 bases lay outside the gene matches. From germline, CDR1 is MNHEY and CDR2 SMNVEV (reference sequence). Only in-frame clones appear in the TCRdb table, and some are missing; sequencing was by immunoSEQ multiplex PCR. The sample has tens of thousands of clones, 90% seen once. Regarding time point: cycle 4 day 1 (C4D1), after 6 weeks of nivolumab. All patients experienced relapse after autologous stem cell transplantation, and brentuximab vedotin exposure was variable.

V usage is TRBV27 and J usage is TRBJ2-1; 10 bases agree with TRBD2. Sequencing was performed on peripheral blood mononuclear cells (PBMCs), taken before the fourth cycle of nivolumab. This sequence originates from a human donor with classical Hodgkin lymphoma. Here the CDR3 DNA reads TGTGCCAGCAGTGACTCTAGCGGGGGTTCTGTGGTGCAGTTCTTC. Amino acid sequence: CASSDSSGGSVVQFF.